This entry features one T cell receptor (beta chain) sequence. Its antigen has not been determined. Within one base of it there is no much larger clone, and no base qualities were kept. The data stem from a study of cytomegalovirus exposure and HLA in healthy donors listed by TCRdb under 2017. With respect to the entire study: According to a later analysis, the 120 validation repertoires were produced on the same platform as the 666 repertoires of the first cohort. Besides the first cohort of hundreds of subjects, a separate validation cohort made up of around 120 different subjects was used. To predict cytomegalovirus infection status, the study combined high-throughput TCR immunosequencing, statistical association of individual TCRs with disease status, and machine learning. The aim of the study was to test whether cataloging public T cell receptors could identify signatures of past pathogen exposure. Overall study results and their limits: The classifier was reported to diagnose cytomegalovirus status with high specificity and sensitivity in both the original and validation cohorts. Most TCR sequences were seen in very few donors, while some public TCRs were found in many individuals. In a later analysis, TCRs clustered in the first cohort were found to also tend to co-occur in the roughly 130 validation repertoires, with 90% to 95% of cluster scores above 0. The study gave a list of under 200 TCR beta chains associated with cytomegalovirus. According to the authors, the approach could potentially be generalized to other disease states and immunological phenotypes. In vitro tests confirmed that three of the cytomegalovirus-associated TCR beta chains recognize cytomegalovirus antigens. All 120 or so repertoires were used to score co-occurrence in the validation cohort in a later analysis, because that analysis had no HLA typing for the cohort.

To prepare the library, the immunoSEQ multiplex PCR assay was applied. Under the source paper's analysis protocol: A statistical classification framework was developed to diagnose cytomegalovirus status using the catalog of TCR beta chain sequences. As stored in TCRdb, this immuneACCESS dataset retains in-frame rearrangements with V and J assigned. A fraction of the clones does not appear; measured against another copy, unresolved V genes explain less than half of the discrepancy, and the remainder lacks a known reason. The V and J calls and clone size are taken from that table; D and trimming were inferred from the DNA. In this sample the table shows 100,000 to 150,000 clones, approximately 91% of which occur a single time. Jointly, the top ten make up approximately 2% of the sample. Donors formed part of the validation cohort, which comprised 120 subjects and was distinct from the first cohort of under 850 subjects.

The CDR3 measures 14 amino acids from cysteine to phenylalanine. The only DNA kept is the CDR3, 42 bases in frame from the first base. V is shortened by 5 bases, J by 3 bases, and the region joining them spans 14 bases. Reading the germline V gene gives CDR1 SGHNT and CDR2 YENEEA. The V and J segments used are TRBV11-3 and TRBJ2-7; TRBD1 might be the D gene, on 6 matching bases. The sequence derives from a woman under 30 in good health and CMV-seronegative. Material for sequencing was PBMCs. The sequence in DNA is TGTGCCAGCAGCCTCACAGGGATCAACTACGAGCAGTACTTC. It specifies CASSLTGINYEQYF.